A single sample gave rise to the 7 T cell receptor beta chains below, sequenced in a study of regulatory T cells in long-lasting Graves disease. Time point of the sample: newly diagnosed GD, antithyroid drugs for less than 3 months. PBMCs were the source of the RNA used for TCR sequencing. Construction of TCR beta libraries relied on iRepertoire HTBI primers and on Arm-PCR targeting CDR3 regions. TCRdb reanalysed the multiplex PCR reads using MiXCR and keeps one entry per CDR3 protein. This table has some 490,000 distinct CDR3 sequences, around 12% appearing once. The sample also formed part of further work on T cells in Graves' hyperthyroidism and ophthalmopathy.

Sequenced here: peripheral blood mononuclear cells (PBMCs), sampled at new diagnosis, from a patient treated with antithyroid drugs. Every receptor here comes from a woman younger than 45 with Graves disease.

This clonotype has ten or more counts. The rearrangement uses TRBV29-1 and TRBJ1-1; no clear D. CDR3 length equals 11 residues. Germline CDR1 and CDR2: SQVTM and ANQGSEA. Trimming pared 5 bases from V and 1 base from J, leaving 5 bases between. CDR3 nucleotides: TGCAGCGTTTTTGAGAACACTGAAGCTTTCTTT. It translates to CSVFENTEAFF.

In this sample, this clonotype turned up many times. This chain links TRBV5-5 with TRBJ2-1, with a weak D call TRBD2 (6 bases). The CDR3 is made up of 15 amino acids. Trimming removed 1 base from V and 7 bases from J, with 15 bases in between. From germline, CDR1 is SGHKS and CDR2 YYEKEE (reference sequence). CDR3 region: CASSLSSAGGNEQFF. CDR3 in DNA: TGTGCCAGCAGCTTGAGCTCCGCTGGAGGGAATGAGCAGTTCTTC.

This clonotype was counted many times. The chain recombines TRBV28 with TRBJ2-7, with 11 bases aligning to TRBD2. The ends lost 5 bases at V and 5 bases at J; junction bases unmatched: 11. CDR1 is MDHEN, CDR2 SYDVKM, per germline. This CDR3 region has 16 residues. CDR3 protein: CASSTPGLAALDEQYF. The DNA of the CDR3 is TGTGCCAGCAGTACCCCGGGACTAGCGGCTTTAGACGAGCAGTACTTC.

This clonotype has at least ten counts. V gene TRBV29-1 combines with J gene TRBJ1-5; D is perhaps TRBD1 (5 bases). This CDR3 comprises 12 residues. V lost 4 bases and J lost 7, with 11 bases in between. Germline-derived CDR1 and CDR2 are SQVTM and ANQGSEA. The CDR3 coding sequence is TGCAGCGTTGGGGGGATGGGGCAGCCCCAGCATTTT. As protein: CSVGGMGQPQHF. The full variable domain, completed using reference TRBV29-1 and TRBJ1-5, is SAVISQKPSRDICQRGTSLTIQCQVDSQVTMMFWYRQQPGQSLTLIATANQGSEATYESGFVIDKFPISRPNLTFSTLTVSNMSPEDSSIYLCSVGGMGQPQHFGDGTRLSIL.

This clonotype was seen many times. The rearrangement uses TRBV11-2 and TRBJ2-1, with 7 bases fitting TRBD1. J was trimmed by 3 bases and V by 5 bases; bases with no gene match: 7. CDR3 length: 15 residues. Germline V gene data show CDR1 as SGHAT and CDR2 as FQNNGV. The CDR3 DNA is TGTGCCAGCAGCGAGACAGGGTCCCGCTACAATGAGCAGTTCTTC. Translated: CASSETGSRYNEQFF. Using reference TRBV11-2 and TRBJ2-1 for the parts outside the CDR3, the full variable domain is EAGVAQSPRYKIIEKRQSVAFWCNPISGHATLYWYQQILGQGPKLLIQFQNNGVVDDSQLPKDRFSAERLKGVDSTLKIQPAKLEDSAVYLCASSETGSRYNEQFFGPGTRLTVL.

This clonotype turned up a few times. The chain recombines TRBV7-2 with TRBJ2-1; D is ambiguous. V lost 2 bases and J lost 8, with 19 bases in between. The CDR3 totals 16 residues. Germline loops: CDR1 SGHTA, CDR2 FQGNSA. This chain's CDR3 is CASSLRYGITSDEQFF. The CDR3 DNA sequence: TGTGCCAGCAGCTTAAGGTATGGGATTACCTCCGATGAGCAGTTCTTC.

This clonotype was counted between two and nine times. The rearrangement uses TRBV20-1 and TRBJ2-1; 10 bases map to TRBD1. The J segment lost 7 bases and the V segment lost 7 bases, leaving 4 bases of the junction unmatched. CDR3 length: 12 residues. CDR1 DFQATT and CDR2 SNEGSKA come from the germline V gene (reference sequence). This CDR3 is CSGRGQGNEQFF. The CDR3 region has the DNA TGCAGTGGGCGGGGACAGGGGAATGAGCAGTTCTTC.